This TCR beta chain was identified during a study of TIL therapy for anti-PD-1-resistant metastatic lung cancer. Overall study: Tumors had a median PD-L1 proportion score of around 6.4%. Half of patients were current or former smokers.

Germline V gene sequence: CDR1 SGHTA, CDR2 FQGNSA. There are 17 residues in the CDR3. V lost 5 bases and J lost 1; bases outside the gene matches: 9. Note on this clone: Its antigen is not known.

General study findings and limits: TIL clonotype persistence in blood showed no apparent association with response.

Time point specified: pre-treatment sample, taken before nivolumab and TIL therapy. Sequencing used immunoSEQ v3. Assay used: immunoSEQ multiplex PCR; TCRdb lists only in-frame clones, some missing. The table shows about 15,000 clones, with 86% occurring only once. The source was blood, collected at baseline. The clonotype originates from a person aged 25 to 85 with non-small cell lung cancer. The V and J genes are TRBV7-2 and TRBJ2-2; 8 bases line up with TRBD1. The CDR3 region is CASSPLVGQVNTGELFF. For the CDR3, the DNA is TGTGCCAGCAGCCCCCTAGTGGGACAGGTGAACACCGGGGAGCTGTTTTTT.